This TCR beta chain was identified in a study of monozygotic twins with inflammatory bowel disease. Broader study findings: Twins with IBD were found to have lower TCRbeta diversity (inverse Simpson) than healthy co-twins. Fewer clonotypes were shared with others by IBD patients than by healthy twins, especially with disease activity.

Concerning this clonotype: The antigen remains undetermined.

There are 13 residues in the CDR3. The germline CDR1 and CDR2 sequences are SGHDT and YYEEEE. Researchers generated cDNA in eight separate reactions per sample. The authors ran two nested PCRs of approximately 17 and 9 cycles on TCRalpha and TCRbeta cDNA. TCRdb re-called the 5' RACE reads and catalogs CDR3 proteins one per entry, DNA excluded. This listing includes around 230,000 distinct CDR3 sequences. The sequence derives from a human donor with ulcerative colitis or Crohn's disease, or a healthy co-twin of an affected twin (not recorded which). The V and J genes are TRBV5-6 and TRBJ1-1. Specimen: blood. CDR3: CASSLILTPGAFF.